The present T cell receptor beta chain was sequenced within a study of blood T cells in healthy people across ages. After removal of 4 bases from V and 6 bases from J, the junction contained 17 bases not matched to a gene. The CDR3 consists of 18 residues. CDR1 and CDR2 from the germline V gene are SGHKS and YYEKEE (reference sequence). A J-beta primer mix and a sample-barcoded 5' primer were used in a second PCR of about 7 to 11 cycles. Every cDNA was tagged by a template-switch adaptor with 12 random nucleotides. Each CDR3 protein is one row after TCRdb ran MiXCR on the 5' RACE reads. This table holds 2 million or so distinct CDR3 sequences, about 49% found once. The donors, all healthy, were Caucasians living in Russia, aged about 6 to 100.

The TCR comes from a woman between 40 and 55 years old in good health. The source material was blood. The chain employs TRBV5-5 and TRBJ1-1; TRBD1 agrees at 11 bases. The CDR3 DNA is TGTGCCAGCAGCCCGTGGCCTGGGACAGGGGGATACGCGGCTGAAGCTTTCTTT. As protein: CASSPWPGTGGYAAEAFF.